The next 30 T cell receptor beta chains were all read from a single sample in a study of regulatory and conventional T cells in RAG deficiency (dated by TCRdb to 2016 to 2017). Libraries were prepared through the immunoSEQ multiplex PCR assay. TCRdb re-hosts the immuneACCESS table, in-frame sequences only. Its copies lack some clones; in the studies checked, an unresolved V gene accounts for under half of them, and the cause for the rest is not known. The sample includes fewer than 6,500 clones, with about nine tenths observed a single time. The ten largest clones capture roughly 50% of the sample. The sequencing sample was made of CD8+ T cells sorted from blood. The origin of the receptors is a human donor with RAG deficiency presenting as severe combined immunodeficiency.

V usage is TRBV9 and J usage is TRBJ2-1; 7 bases line up with TRBD2. Germline V lookup: CDR1 SGDLS, CDR2 YYNGEE. The CDR3 extends over 17 amino acids. After removal of 2 bases from V and 5 bases from J, the junction contained 13 bases not matched to a gene. The CDR3 sequence is CASSVPPGEGGNNEQFF. CDR3 coding DNA: TGTGCCAGCAGCGTTCCACCTGGGGAGGGAGGAAACAATGAGCAGTTCTTC.

The chain uses TRBV27 and TRBJ2-5; 7 bases fit TRBD2. The V segment lost 2 bases and the J segment 3 bases; nucleotides outside the gene matches: 0. The CDR3 runs to 13 residues. Germline-derived CDR1 and CDR2 are MNHEY and SMNVEV (reference sequence). This CDR3 is CASSLLAEETQYF. As DNA, the CDR3 is TGTGCCAGCAGTTTACTAGCGGAAGAGACCCAGTACTTC.

The chain employs TRBV5-4 and TRBJ1-1; D call uncertain. Germline CDR1 and CDR2: SGHNT and YYREEE (reference sequence). There are 13 residues in the CDR3. V lost 6 bases, J lost 0 bases, and 9 bases lay in between. The CDR3 reads CASTREVNTEAFF. In DNA form, the CDR3 reads TGTGCCAGCACCCGCGAGGTGAACACTGAAGCTTTCTTT.

This clone came up once. The chain employs TRBV9 and TRBJ2-7; 7 nucleotides agree with TRBD1. This CDR3 is 15 amino acids long. Unmatched junction bases numbered 8, after V lost 4 bases and J lost 1 base. Germline CDR1 is SGDLS and CDR2 is YYNGEE. CDR3: CASSPAGQVSYEQYF. In DNA, the CDR3 is TGTGCCAGCAGCCCGGCTGGACAGGTATCCTACGAGCAGTACTTC. Drawing the rest from reference TRBV9 and TRBJ2-7, the complete variable domain is DSGVTQTPKHLITATGQRVTLRCSPRSGDLSVYWYQQSLDQGLQFLIQYYNGEERAKGNILERFSAQQFPDLHSELNLSSLELGDSALYFCASSPAGQVSYEQYFGPGTRLTVT.

This clone has only a few counts. The rearrangement joins TRBV5-6 to TRBJ2-1; TRBD2 might be the D (5 bases). V was clipped by 2 bases and J by 4 bases, with 7 bases between them. CDR1 and CDR2 (germline): SGHDT, YYEEEE. The CDR3 runs to 13 residues. The CDR3 nucleotides are TGTGCCAGCAGCTTTGGGAGTTACAATGAGCAGTTCTTC. Translation gives CASSFGSYNEQFF.

The rearrangement joins TRBV12-5 to TRBJ1-2, with unresolved D. The germline V and J ends were trimmed by 5 bases and 8 bases, with 21 bases remaining between them. CDR1 and CDR2 from the germline V gene are LGHNT and FRNRAP. This CDR3 is built from 15 residues. CDR3 DNA: TGTGCTAGTGGTACTCCACTTACGTCTCTGCGAGGCTACACCTTC. Protein product: CASGTPLTSLRGYTF. Combining the CDR3 with reference TRBV12-5 and TRBJ1-2 gives the whole variable domain DARVTQTPRHKVTEMGQEVTMRCQPILGHNTVFWYRQTMMQGLELLAYFRNRAPLDDSGMPKDRFSAEMPDATLATLKIQPSEPRDSAVYFCASGTPLTSLRGYTFGSGTRLTVV.

The J gene is TRBJ2-5, the V gene TRBV19, with D possibly called TRBD1 or TRBD2 (5 bases each). The CDR3 totals 15 residues. Looked up from germline, CDR1 is LNHDA and CDR2 is SQIVND (reference sequence). V dropped 3 bases and J dropped 1 base, with 12 bases sitting between them. CDR3: CASSIPGTVQETQYF. The CDR3 nucleotides read TGTGCCAGTAGTATTCCCGGGACGGTCCAAGAGACCCAGTACTTC.

This clone showed up just once. The rearrangement uses TRBV9 and TRBJ2-3; no reliable D call. The CDR3 has 13 amino acids. Germline V gene data show CDR1 as SGDLS and CDR2 as YYNGEE. The ends were cut back, 4 bases at V and 4 bases at J, with 10 bases in the middle. The CDR3 sequence: CASSLRIADTQYF. Written as DNA, the CDR3 is TGTGCCAGCAGCTTAAGAATAGCAGATACGCAGTATTTT.

The chain recombines TRBV27 with TRBJ2-5, with 8 positions matching TRBD1. This CDR3 comprises 16 residues. V shed 6 bases and J 5 bases; nucleotides not matched to a gene: 14. The V gene's germline CDR1 is MNHEY and CDR2 SMNVEV (reference sequence). CDR3 region: CASSHGQGRLGETQYF. The CDR3 nucleotides are TGTGCCAGCAGCCACGGACAGGGCCGTCTTGGGGAGACCCAGTACTTC.

This chain joins TRBV28 and TRBJ2-5, with TRBD1 matching over 12 bases. The CDR3 has 15 residues. J was trimmed by 5 bases and V by 8 bases; bases with no gene match: 9. Germline V CDR1 and CDR2: MDHEN, SYDVKM. Written as DNA, the CDR3 is TGTGCCAGCCGGGACAGGGGGCCCCAAAGGGAGACCCAGTACTTC. It specifies CASRDRGPQRETQYF.

The V and J genes are TRBV19 and TRBJ2-3; D is perhaps TRBD2 (8 bases). There are 14 residues in the CDR3. Looked up from germline, CDR1 is LNHDA and CDR2 is SQIVND (reference sequence). Trimming cost V 10 bases and J 2 bases, with 16 bases left between them. This chain's CDR3 is CATGGTAFTDTQYF. CDR3 bases: TGTGCCACGGGGGGGACAGCTTTCACAGATACGCAGTATTTT.

The chain links TRBV5-6 to TRBJ2-6, with D perhaps assigned TRBD1 or TRBD2 (5 bases each). Germline CDR1 and CDR2: SGHDT and YYEEEE. V was trimmed by 4 bases and J by 1 base, leaving 12 bases between them. The CDR3 sequence is 16 residues long. DNA for the CDR3: TGTGCCAGCAGCCCCATGGGGGTATCTGGGGCCAACGTCCTGACTTTC. Residues: CASSPMGVSGANVLTF.

J is TRBJ1-4 and V is TRBV4-3, with D unresolved. Germline CDR1 is LGHNA and CDR2 is YSLEER. Trimming removed 0 bases at V and 0 bases at J, with 5 bases between. The CDR3 spans 15 residues. CDR3 nucleotide sequence: TGCGCCAGCAGCCAAGATTGGACAACTAATGAAAAACTGTTTTTT. It codes for CASSQDWTTNEKLFF.

The rearrangement joins TRBV27 to TRBJ2-2; D not certain. V shed 5 bases and J shed 5 bases, with 3 bases lying between them. Germline V CDR1 and CDR2: MNHEY, SMNVEV (reference sequence). The CDR3 sequence is 11 residues long. In DNA form, the CDR3 reads TGTGCCAGCAGTGGAACCGGGGAGCTGTTTTTT. This sequence encodes CASSGTGELFF.

The V call is TRBV7-2, the J call TRBJ1-2, with no clear D. The CDR3 has 12 residues. Germline lookup yields CDR1 SGHTA and CDR2 FQGNSA. V was clipped by 2 bases and J by 1 base, with 2 bases between them. This CDR3 is CASSLNNYGYTF. For the CDR3, the DNA is TGTGCCAGCAGCTTAAATAACTATGGCTACACCTTC.

The chain carries TRBV11-2 and TRBJ2-7; D gene uncertain. V was clipped by 0 bases and J by 6 bases, with 9 bases between them. Looked up from germline, CDR1 is SGHAT and CDR2 is FQNNGV. There are 13 residues in the CDR3. The CDR3 DNA reads as TGTGCCAGCAGCTTAGATTTTCCCGCCGAGCAGTACTTC. It is translated as CASSLDFPAEQYF.

The chain uses TRBV7-2 and TRBJ2-6; D remains unclear. Germline CDR1 is SGHTA and CDR2 is FQGNSA. V was clipped by 3 bases and J by 4 bases, with 10 bases between them. The CDR3 loop spans 15 amino acids. CDR3 in amino acids: CASSLASYGANVLTF. In nucleotides, the CDR3 is TGTGCCAGCAGCTTGGCCTCGTACGGGGCCAACGTCCTGACTTTC.

V gene TRBV6-1 combines with J gene TRBJ2-5, with D maybe TRBD1 (5 bases). Germline lookup yields CDR1 MNHNS and CDR2 SASEGT. V lost 6 bases, J lost 3 bases, and 14 bases lay in between. The CDR3 length is 14 residues. In nucleotides, the CDR3 is TGTGCCAGCAGGACAGCAGGGCGGAAAGAGACCCAGTACTTC. This codes for CASRTAGRKETQYF.

A single count supports this clone. The rearrangement links TRBV7-9 to TRBJ2-1, with 7 bases aligning to TRBD1. Germline trimming cut 4 bases from V and 2 bases from J; bases unmatched to any gene: 8. CDR3 length: 16 residues. Germline lookup yields CDR1 SEHNR and CDR2 FQNEAQ (reference sequence). Here the CDR3 reads CASSSPQGPPYNEQFF. DNA for the CDR3: TGTGCCAGCAGCTCTCCACAGGGGCCGCCCTACAATGAGCAGTTCTTC.

This rearrangement joins TRBV6-5 to TRBJ2-6; TRBD2 might be the D (5 bases). V was clipped by 7 bases and J by 1 base, with 11 bases between them. CDR1 and CDR2 from the germline V gene are MNHEY and SVGAGI. The CDR3 sequence is 15 residues long. CDR3: CASKEVFSGANVLTF. CDR3 DNA: TGTGCCAGCAAGGAGGTGTTTTCTGGGGCCAACGTCCTGACTTTC.

This clone was detected once. The chain joins TRBV20-1 to TRBJ2-2; no clear D gene. The CDR3 length is 11 residues. V lost 6 bases to trimming and J lost 5 bases, with 7 bases between them. CDR1 DFQATT and CDR2 SNEGSKA come from the germline V gene (reference sequence). CDR3 region: CSAPRTGELFF. The CDR3 nucleotides read TGCAGTGCGCCCCGGACCGGGGAGCTGTTTTTT.

This clone showed up just once. This chain connects TRBV7-8 to TRBJ1-1; 9 bases line up with TRBD1. This CDR3 spans 15 amino acids. V gave up 6 bases and J gave up 4 bases; unmatched junction bases: 9. Germline V CDR1 and CDR2: SGHVS, FQNEAQ. The CDR3 here is CASSTGQGMGTEAFF. The CDR3 bases are TGTGCCAGCAGTACCGGACAGGGGATGGGCACTGAAGCTTTCTTT.

The chain joins TRBV5-1 to TRBJ2-5, with D uncertain. The V end lost 3 bases, the J end lost 3 bases, and 3 bases lay between the germline ends. Germline V gene sequence: CDR1 SGHRS, CDR2 YFSETQ. CDR3 length equals 11 residues. The CDR3, as DNA: TGCGCCAGCAGCTCGAAAGAGACCCAGTACTTC. Translated, it gives CASSSKETQYF.

The rearrangement links TRBV4-2 to TRBJ1-5; 8 positions agree with TRBD1. Germline V gene sequence: CDR1 LGHNA, CDR2 YNFKEQ. The CDR3 spans 16 residues. V lost 6 bases to trimming and J lost 3 bases; unmatched junction nucleotides: 10. The CDR3 sequence is CASSLGQGEFNQPQHF. The CDR3 DNA is TGTGCCAGCAGTCTCGGACAGGGAGAGTTCAATCAGCCCCAGCATTTT.

This clone has just one count. The V gene is TRBV20-1, the J gene TRBJ2-7; D is ambiguous. The CDR3 has 11 amino acids. Germline lookup yields CDR1 DFQATT and CDR2 SNEGSKA (reference sequence). V lost 4 bases, J lost 1 base, and 5 bases lay in between. The CDR3 loop is CSATSSYEQYF. As DNA, the CDR3 is TGCAGTGCTACTAGTTCCTACGAGCAGTACTTC.

The chain has TRBV19 and TRBJ2-1, with D perhaps matching TRBD2 (6 bases). Germline V gene data show CDR1 as LNHDA and CDR2 as SQIVND (reference sequence). V was shortened by 1 base and J by 2 bases, with 6 bases between the two germline ends. The CDR3 spans 14 residues. CDR3 loop: CASSIGLAYNEQFF. The CDR3, as DNA: TGTGCCAGTAGTATAGGACTAGCCTACAATGAGCAGTTCTTC. Full variable domain (outside the CDR3, taken from reference TRBV19 and TRBJ2-1): DGGITQSPKYLFRKEGQNVTLSCEQNLNHDAMYWYRQDPGQGLRLIYYSQIVNDFQKGDIAEGYSVSREKKESFPLTVTSAQKNPTAFYLCASSIGLAYNEQFFGPGTRLTVL.

The rearrangement uses TRBV9 and TRBJ2-7, with a possible D match to TRBD2 (6 bases). The CDR3 consists of 15 residues. Germline V lookup: CDR1 SGDLS, CDR2 YYNGEE. With 0 bases removed from V and 0 bases from J, the gap between germline ends came to 10 bases. CDR3 residues: CASSVGRGFSYEQYF. In DNA form, the CDR3 reads TGTGCCAGCAGCGTAGGGAGGGGTTTCTCCTACGAGCAGTACTTC.

In this sample, this clone turned up once. This chain connects TRBV28 to TRBJ2-5; D remains ambiguous. The V end was cut by 2 bases, the J end by 0 bases, with 1 base between. CDR3 length: 12 amino acids. The germline gives CDR1 MDHEN, CDR2 SYDVKM. Here the CDR3 DNA reads TGTGCCAGCAGTTTACACCAAGAGACCCAGTACTTC. Protein product: CASSLHQETQYF.

The J gene is TRBJ2-1, the V gene TRBV9, with 12 bases identical to TRBD1. V was pared by 4 bases and J by 0 bases, with 2 bases of the junction left unmatched. The CDR3 contains 16 residues. From germline, CDR1 is SGDLS and CDR2 YYNGEE. CDR3: CASSRDRGPSYNEQFF. As DNA, the CDR3 is TGTGCCAGCAGCAGGGACAGGGGGCCCTCCTACAATGAGCAGTTCTTC.

This rearrangement joins TRBV4-3 to TRBJ2-7, with TRBD1 matching 10 bases. Germline V lookup: CDR1 LGHNA, CDR2 YSLEER. J gave up 3 bases and V 0 bases, and 2 bases lay outside the gene matches. The CDR3 spans 15 residues. CDR3 in DNA: TGCGCCAGCAGCCAAGAGAGGACAGGGGGCTACGAGCAGTACTTC. Protein: CASSQERTGGYEQYF.